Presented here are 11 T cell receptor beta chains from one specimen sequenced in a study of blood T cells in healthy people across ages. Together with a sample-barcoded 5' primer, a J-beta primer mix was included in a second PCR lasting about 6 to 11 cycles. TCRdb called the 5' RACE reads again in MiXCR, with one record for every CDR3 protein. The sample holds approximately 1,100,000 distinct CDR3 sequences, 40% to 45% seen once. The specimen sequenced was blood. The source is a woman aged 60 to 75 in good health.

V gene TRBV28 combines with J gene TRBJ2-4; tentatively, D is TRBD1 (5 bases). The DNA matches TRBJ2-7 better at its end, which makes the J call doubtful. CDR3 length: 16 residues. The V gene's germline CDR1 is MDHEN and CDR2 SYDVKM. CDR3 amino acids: CASSFDSWTFPSEQYF. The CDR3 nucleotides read TGTGCCAGCAGTTTTGATTCTTGGACATTCCCCTCCGAGCAGTACTTC.

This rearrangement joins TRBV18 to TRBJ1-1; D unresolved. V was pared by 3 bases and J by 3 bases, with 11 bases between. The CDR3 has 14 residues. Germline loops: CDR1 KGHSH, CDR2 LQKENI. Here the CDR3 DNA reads TGTGCCAGCTCACCGCGGGCCGGGGACACTGAAGCTTTCTTT. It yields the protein CASSPRAGDTEAFF.

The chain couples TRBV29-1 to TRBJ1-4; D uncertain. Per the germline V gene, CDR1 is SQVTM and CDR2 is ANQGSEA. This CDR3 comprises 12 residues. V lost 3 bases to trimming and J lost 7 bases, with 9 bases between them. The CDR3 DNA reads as TGCAGCGTTGAGGGTGGGGTTGAAAAACTGTTTTTT. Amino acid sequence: CSVEGGVEKLFF.

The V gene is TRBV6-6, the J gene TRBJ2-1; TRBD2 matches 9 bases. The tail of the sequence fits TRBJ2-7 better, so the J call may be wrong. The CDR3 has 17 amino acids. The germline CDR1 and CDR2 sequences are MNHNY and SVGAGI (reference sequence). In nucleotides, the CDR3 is TGTGCCAGCAGTTACCAGGGATCTAGCGGGACCTACAATGAGCAGTACTTC. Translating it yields CASSYQGSSGTYNEQYF.

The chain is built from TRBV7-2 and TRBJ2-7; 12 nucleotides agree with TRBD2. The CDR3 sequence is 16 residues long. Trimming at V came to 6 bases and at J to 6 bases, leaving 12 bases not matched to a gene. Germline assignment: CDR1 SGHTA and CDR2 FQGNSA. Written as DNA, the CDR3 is TGTGCCAGCAGTCGGGGACTAGCGGGCGTTCGGGGCGAGCAGTACTTC. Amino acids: CASSRGLAGVRGEQYF.

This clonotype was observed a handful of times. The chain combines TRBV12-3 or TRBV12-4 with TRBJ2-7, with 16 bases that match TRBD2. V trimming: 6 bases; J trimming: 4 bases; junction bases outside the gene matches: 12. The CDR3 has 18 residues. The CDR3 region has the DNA TGTGCCAGCAGCCCTAGAGGGACTAGCGGGAGGGCCGTATACGAGCAGTACTTC. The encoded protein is CASSPRGTSGRAVYEQYF.

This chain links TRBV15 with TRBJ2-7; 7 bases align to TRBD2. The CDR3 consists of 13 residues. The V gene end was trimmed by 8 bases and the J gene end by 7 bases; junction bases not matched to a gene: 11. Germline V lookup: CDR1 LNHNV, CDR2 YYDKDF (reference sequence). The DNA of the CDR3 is TGTGCCACCGCCTGGACTAGGGGTAATGAGCAGTACTTC. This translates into CATAWTRGNEQYF.

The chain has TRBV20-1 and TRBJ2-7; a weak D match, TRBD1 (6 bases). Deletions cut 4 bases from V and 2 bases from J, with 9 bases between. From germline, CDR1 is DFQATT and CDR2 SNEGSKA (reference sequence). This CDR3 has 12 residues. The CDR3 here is CSAKGTTYEQYF. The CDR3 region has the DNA TGCAGTGCTAAGGGGACAACCTACGAGCAGTACTTC.

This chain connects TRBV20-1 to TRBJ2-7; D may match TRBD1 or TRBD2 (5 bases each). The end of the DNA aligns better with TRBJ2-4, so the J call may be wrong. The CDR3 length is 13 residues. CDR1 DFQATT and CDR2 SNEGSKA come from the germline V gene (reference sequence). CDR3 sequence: CSASGRGQNIQYF. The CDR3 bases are TGCAGTGCTAGTGGCCGGGGACAAAACATTCAGTACTTC.

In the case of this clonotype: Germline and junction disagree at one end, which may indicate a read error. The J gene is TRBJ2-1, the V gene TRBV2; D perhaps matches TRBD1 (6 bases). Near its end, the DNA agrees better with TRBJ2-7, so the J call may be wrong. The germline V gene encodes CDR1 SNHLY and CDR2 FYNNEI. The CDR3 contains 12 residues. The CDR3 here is CASIEGGREQYF. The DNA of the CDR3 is TGTGCCAGCATTGAAGGGGGTCGTGAGCAGTACTTC.

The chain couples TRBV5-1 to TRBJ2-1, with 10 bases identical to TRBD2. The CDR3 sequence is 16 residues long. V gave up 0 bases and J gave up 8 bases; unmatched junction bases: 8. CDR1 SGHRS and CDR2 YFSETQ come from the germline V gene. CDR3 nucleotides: TGCGCCAGCAGCTTGGCTTCGGGACTAGCGAGGTATGAGCAGTTCTTC. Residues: CASSLASGLARYEQFF.